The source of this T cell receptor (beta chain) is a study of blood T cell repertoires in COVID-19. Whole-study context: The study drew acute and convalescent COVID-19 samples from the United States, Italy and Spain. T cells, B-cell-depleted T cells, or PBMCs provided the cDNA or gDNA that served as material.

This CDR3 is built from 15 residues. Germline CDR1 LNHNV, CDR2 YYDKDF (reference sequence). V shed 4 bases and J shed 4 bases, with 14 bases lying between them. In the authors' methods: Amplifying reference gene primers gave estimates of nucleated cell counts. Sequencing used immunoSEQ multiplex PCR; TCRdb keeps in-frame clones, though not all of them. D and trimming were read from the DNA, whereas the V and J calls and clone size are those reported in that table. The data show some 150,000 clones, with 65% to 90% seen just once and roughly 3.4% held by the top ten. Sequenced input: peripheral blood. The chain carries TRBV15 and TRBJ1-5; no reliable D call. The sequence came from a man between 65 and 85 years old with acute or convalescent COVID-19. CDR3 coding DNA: TGTGCCACCAGCAACCCGGGAACAGATAATCAGCCCCAGCATTTT. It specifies CATSNPGTDNQPQHF.